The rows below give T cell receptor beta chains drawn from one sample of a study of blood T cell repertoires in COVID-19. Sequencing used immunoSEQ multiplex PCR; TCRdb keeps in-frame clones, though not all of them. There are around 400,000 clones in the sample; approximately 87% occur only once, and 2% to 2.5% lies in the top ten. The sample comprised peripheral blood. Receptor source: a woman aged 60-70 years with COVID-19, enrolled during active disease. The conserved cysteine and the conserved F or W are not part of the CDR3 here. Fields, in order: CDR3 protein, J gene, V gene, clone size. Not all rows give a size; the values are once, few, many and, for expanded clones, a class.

ATSVPPLASQH	TRBJ1-5	TRBV28	NA
ASSQGLAGGNEQF	TRBJ2-1	TRBV3-1/TRBV3-2	once
ASSLWTGSHEQY	TRBJ2-7	TRBV28	NA
ASSGTGNQPQH	TRBJ1-5	TRBV19	NA
ASSTSGFTDTQY	TRBJ2-3	TRBV5-1	NA
ASSVDRGETQY	TRBJ2-5	TRBV9	NA
ASSPPTTTSGNTIY	TRBJ1-3	TRBV28	NA
ASSSPGQGPGEQY	TRBJ2-7	TRBV7-8	few
ASSPETGEATNEKLF	TRBJ1-4	TRBV5-6	NA
ASCREGINDYGYT	TRBJ1-2	TRBV28	NA
ASSPRLRGRGSSYEQY	TRBJ2-7	TRBV3-1/TRBV3-2	NA
ASSLKAGGSGMNTEAF	TRBJ1-1	TRBV7-3	NA
ATQDTDARVVNTEAF	TRBJ1-1	TRBV2	NA
ANTRTSTLGTGELF	TRBJ2-2	TRBV7-2	NA
ASRGRHYGYT	TRBJ1-2	TRBV12-3/TRBV12-4	NA
ASSLPVRDTTYEQY	TRBJ2-7	TRBV5-5	NA
ASSFPGGAGYGYT	TRBJ1-2	TRBV6-2/TRBV6-3	NA
ASSPLVEANSPLH	TRBJ1-6	TRBV5-1	NA
ASSTTGGQPQH	TRBJ1-5	TRBV12-3/TRBV12-4	NA
ASSYSFGGQNEQY	TRBJ2-7	TRBV6-5	NA
ASSFPGLAGGTNQY	TRBJ2-7	TRBV28	NA
ASSPGQTPNSPLH	TRBJ1-6	TRBV5-4	once
ASSLTPDRGYT	TRBJ1-2	TRBV27	once
ASTNLTGVRNTGELF	TRBJ2-2	TRBV19	NA
ASSPVPGSMNTEAF	TRBJ1-1	TRBV27	NA
ASSPVRGGLETQY	TRBJ2-5	TRBV19	NA
ASSLDGTSTTDTQY	TRBJ2-3	TRBV7-3	NA
SVDGRRHPRGGTEAF	TRBJ1-1	TRBV29-1	NA
ASSPSRQGSYEQY	TRBJ2-7	TRBV18	NA
ASRTQGSVYSGANVLT	TRBJ2-6	TRBV19	NA
AISDPSWTSGGSTDTQY	TRBJ2-3	TRBV10-3	NA
SASPQPGQGNEKLF	TRBJ1-4	TRBV20-1	NA
ASTYRGAGELF	TRBJ2-2	TRBV3-1/TRBV3-2	NA
ASRTSGEYGYT	TRBJ1-2	TRBV19	few
ASSLDWAGEGGETQY	TRBJ2-5	TRBV5-1	NA
ATSRETGSLF	TRBJ1-4	TRBV15	once
ASGVRPDTIY	TRBJ1-3	TRBV2	NA